The T cell receptor (beta chain) described here comes from a study of T cells in Graves' hyperthyroidism and ophthalmopathy. Study summary: Peripheral blood draws took place at initial diagnosis, ahead of any treatment.

This clonotype occurred once. Its antigen is unidentified. There were TCR beta CDR3 regions amplified from RNA transcripts. The HTBI primer set was used in a first-round RT-PCR of the TCR CDR3. TCRdb re-derived calls from the multiplex PCR reads in MiXCR, one entry per CDR3 protein. The sample records under 250,000 distinct CDR3 sequences, roughly a sixth being singletons. Clinicians diagnosed patients from clinical symptoms, serum thyroxine and TRAb, thyroid ultrasound and orbital computed tomography. 10 ml fresh peripheral blood yielded the PBMCs. Trimming at V came to 2 bases and at J to 1 base, leaving 8 bases not matched to a gene. The CDR3 loop spans 17 amino acids. Germline CDR1 and CDR2: MDHEN and SYDVKM. Study findings and constraints: Blood also contained most expanded thyroid clonotypes above 0.001.

The receptor was derived from a woman aged 45 to 65 with Graves' hyperthyroidism. The V call is TRBV28, the J call TRBJ2-3; 8 bases agree with TRBD1. Sequenced material: blood. CDR3 in amino acids: CASSLVGWGQGTDTQYF. As DNA, the CDR3 is TGTGCCAGCAGTTTAGTAGGGTGGGGACAGGGCACAGATACGCAGTATTTT.